What follows are 29 T cell receptor beta chains derived from one specimen sequenced in a study of blood T cell repertoires in COVID-19. Only in-frame clones appear in the TCRdb table, and some are missing; sequencing was by immunoSEQ multiplex PCR. The sample includes over 200,000 clones, about 90% seen only once; the top ten take less than 3.5%. Sequencing used peripheral blood. Receptors originate from a man aged 25 to 40 with COVID-19, enrolled during active disease.

J is TRBJ1-2 and V is TRBV2, with D tentatively TRBD1 (5 bases). CDR3 length equals 13 residues. Germline CDR1 is SNHLY and CDR2 is FYNNEI. V gave up 8 bases and J gave up 3 bases, with 13 bases separating them. CDR3 nucleotides: TGTGCCAGCTTTCTCAGGGCAGACTATGGCTACACCTTC. Residues: CASFLRADYGYTF.

The chain joins TRBV28 to TRBJ1-1, with D possibly being TRBD1 (6 bases). The CDR3 is 14 amino acids. V was clipped by 5 bases and J by 1 base, with 11 bases between them. Per the germline V gene, CDR1 is MDHEN and CDR2 is SYDVKM. CDR3 region: CASSTLQGNTEAFF. The CDR3 DNA is TGTGCCAGCAGTACTTTACAGGGGAACACTGAAGCTTTCTTT.

The V call is TRBV19, the J call TRBJ2-7; weak D call: TRBD2 (6 bases). The V end lost 0 bases, the J end lost 2 bases, and 11 bases lay between the germline ends. Germline lookup yields CDR1 LNHDA and CDR2 SQIVND (reference sequence). The CDR3 contains 15 residues. CDR3 coding DNA: TGTGCCAGTAGTATAGATTTGGGGGGTGCCTACGAGCAGTACTTC. This gives the protein CASSIDLGGAYEQYF. The full variable domain, in which reference TRBV19 and TRBJ2-7 provide the parts outside the CDR3, is DGGITQSPKYLFRKEGQNVTLSCEQNLNHDAMYWYRQDPGQGLRLIYYSQIVNDFQKGDIAEGYSVSREKKESFPLTVTSAQKNPTAFYLCASSIDLGGAYEQYFGPGTRLTVT.

The V call is TRBV7-9, the J call TRBJ2-1; 7 nucleotides line up with TRBD1. The CDR3 contains 16 residues. V dropped 3 bases and J dropped 4; count of bases not matched to a gene: 9. Germline V gives CDR1 SEHNR, CDR2 FQNEAQ (reference sequence). CDR3 nucleotides: TGTGCCAGCAGCTTCGAATACAGGGGAGATTACAATGAGCAGTTCTTC. It translates to CASSFEYRGDYNEQFF.

V and J are TRBV5-4 and TRBJ2-7, with TRBD2 as a possible D gene (6 bases). The V and J ends lost 0 bases and 5 bases respectively, with 9 bases between them. Germline V lookup: CDR1 SGHNT, CDR2 YYREEE (reference sequence). This CDR3 is built from 13 residues. DNA of the CDR3: TGTGCCAGCAGCTTGGCGTTAGCGGACGAGCAGTACTTC. Protein product: CASSLALADEQYF.

Points on this clone: This sample includes further DNA sequences coding for the same CDR3. The gene calls are TRBV5-1 and TRBJ2-7; maybe TRBD1 (5 bases). CDR3 length equals 12 residues. Trimming shortened V by 4 bases and J by 3 bases, and 8 bases separated the two germline ends. The germline CDR1 and CDR2 sequences are SGHRS and YFSETQ. CDR3 sequence: CASSPDSYEQYF. CDR3 DNA sequence: TGCGCCAGCAGCCCCGACAGCTACGAGCAGTACTTC.

About this clone: The sample holds other DNA sequences that translate to the same CDR3. The chain employs TRBV29-1 and TRBJ1-1; unclear D gene. The V and J ends lost 4 bases and 0 bases respectively, with 3 bases between them. CDR1 is SQVTM, CDR2 ANQGSEA, per germline. The CDR3 has 11 amino acids. Here the CDR3 reads CSVGVNTEAFF. The CDR3 DNA reads as TGCAGCGTTGGCGTGAACACTGAAGCTTTCTTT.

A note on this clone: The sample holds other DNA sequences that translate to the same CDR3. This chain uses TRBV9 with TRBJ2-1; 8 nucleotides line up with TRBD2. Looked up from germline, CDR1 is SGDLS and CDR2 is YYNGEE. Trimming removed 0 bases from V and 4 bases from J; junction bases left unmatched: 3. The CDR3 runs 15 residues. For the CDR3, the DNA is TGTGCCAGCAGCGTAGCGGGAGGGCCATACAATGAGCAGTTCTTC. Its protein product is CASSVAGGPYNEQFF.

This sequence joins TRBV21-1 and TRBJ2-7; whether TRBD1, the table's D call, matches the DNA was not checked. TRBV21-1 is a known pseudogene. The CDR3 is 16 residues long. The CDR3 sequence is CASSKRDRGISYEQYF. The CDR3 DNA follows: TGTGCCAGCAGCAAAAGGGACAGGGGGATCTCCTACGAGCAGTACTTC.

The chain is built from TRBV19 and TRBJ1-2, with D possibly being TRBD1 (5 bases). The V end lost 3 bases, the J end lost 4 bases, and 12 bases lay between the germline ends. The CDR3 extends over 14 amino acids. CDR1 and CDR2 from the germline V gene are LNHDA and SQIVND (reference sequence). The CDR3 loop is CASSMTASLYGYTF. The CDR3 region has the DNA TGTGCCAGTAGTATGACAGCTTCGCTCTATGGCTACACCTTC.

The chain carries TRBV28 and TRBJ1-3, with TRBD1 identical over 8 bases. The CDR3 sequence is 16 residues long. The germline V gene has CDR1 MDHEN and CDR2 SYDVKM. V dropped 6 bases and J dropped 0; count of bases not matched to a gene: 7. The CDR3, as DNA: TGTGCCAGCAGCTCCGGGACAGGAGGCTCTGGAAACACCATATATTTT. Translation: CASSSGTGGSGNTIYF.

CDR3 amino acids: CASSYRGGTEAFF. The CDR3 DNA reads as TGTGCCAGCAGTTACAGGGGGGGGACTGAAGCTTTCTTT. The chain couples TRBV27 to TRBJ1-1, with 8 bases fitting TRBD1. Germline assignment: CDR1 MNHEY and CDR2 SMNVEV (reference sequence). Trimming removed 4 bases from V and 5 bases from J; junction bases left unmatched: 3. The CDR3 sequence is 13 residues long.

This chain connects TRBV7-2 to TRBJ1-2, with D maybe TRBD1 (6 bases). This CDR3 has 14 amino acids. V shed 4 bases and J shed 4 bases, with 13 bases lying between them. CDR1 and CDR2 from the germline V gene are SGHTA and FQGNSA. The CDR3 spells CASSSQRTVYGYTF. The CDR3 DNA follows: TGTGCCAGCAGCTCGCAACGGACAGTCTATGGCTACACCTTC. Supplemented by reference TRBV7-2 and TRBJ1-2, the full variable domain reads GAGVSQSPSNKVTEKGKDVELRCDPISGHTALYWYRQSLGQGLEFLIYFQGNSAPDKSGLPSDRFSAERTGGSVSTLTIQRTQQEDSAVYLCASSSQRTVYGYTFGSGTRLTVV.

The chain couples TRBV11-3 to TRBJ2-1; 7 bases fit TRBD2. Trimming at V came to 5 bases and at J to 9 bases, leaving 13 bases not matched to a gene. The CDR3 has 15 residues. Germline CDR1 is SGHNT and CDR2 is YENEEA. As DNA, the CDR3 is TGTGCCAGCAGCCGTTATGATGCGGGAGAACGTGAGCAGTTCTTC. Protein: CASSRYDAGEREQFF.

This clone was observed a few times. The chain uses TRBV28 and TRBJ1-4; tentative D call: TRBD1 (6 bases). Trimming shortened V by 1 base and J by 6 bases, and 21 bases separated the two germline ends. Germline CDR1 and CDR2: MDHEN and SYDVKM. The CDR3 has 18 amino acids. The CDR3: CASSLSPTPGARYEKLFF. In nucleotides, the CDR3 is TGTGCCAGCAGTTTATCCCCGACCCCAGGGGCAAGGTATGAAAAACTGTTTTTT.

J is TRBJ2-7 and V is TRBV11-2, with D possibly being TRBD1 (7 bases). This CDR3 comprises 15 residues. Germline V gene data show CDR1 as SGHAT and CDR2 as FQNNGV. Trimming took 5 bases from V and 2 from J, leaving 16 bases between them. CDR3 in DNA: TGTGCCAGCAGCGCCCAGGGGGGCAGGGCCTACGAGCAGTACTTC. It yields the protein CASSAQGGRAYEQYF.

In DNA form, the CDR3 reads TGTGCCAGCAGCTTCACTAGCGGGGGCAATGAGCAGTTCTTC. Its translation: CASSFTSGGNEQFF. V gene TRBV11-2 combines with J gene TRBJ2-1; 11 bases map to TRBD2. Germline CDR1 reads SGHAT; CDR2 reads FQNNGV. This CDR3 region has 14 residues. V was pared by 3 bases and J by 6 bases, with 1 base of the junction left unmatched.

This clone appeared a few times. The gene calls are TRBV7-3 and TRBJ2-1; 7 bases agree with TRBD2. The CDR3 runs 14 residues. V was clipped by 5 bases and J by 5 bases; unmatched bases: 6. The germline V gene encodes CDR1 SGHTA and CDR2 FQGTGA. CDR3 loop: CASSDSGKHNEQFF. CDR3 in DNA: TGTGCCAGCAGCGACAGCGGGAAGCACAATGAGCAGTTCTTC.

The V and J genes are TRBV2 and TRBJ1-2; tentative D call: TRBD1 (5 bases). Trimming stripped 9 bases from V and 3 bases from J, with 20 bases between. The germline gives CDR1 SNHLY, CDR2 FYNNEI. This CDR3 contains 15 residues. CDR3 nucleotide sequence: TGTGCCAGTCAAAATCCGATGGACATATACTATGGCTACACCTTC. Translating it yields CASQNPMDIYYGYTF.

The rearrangement uses TRBV4-3 and TRBJ1-1; D unclear. The germline V gene has CDR1 LGHNA and CDR2 YSLEER. Trimming pared 1 base from V and 4 bases from J, leaving 7 bases between. This CDR3 has 13 residues. The CDR3 reads CASSQVEGTEAFF. As DNA, the CDR3 is TGCGCCAGCAGCCAAGTAGAGGGCACTGAAGCTTTCTTT.

This chain uses TRBV4-3 with TRBJ2-1; 9 bases match TRBD2. The CDR3 has 18 residues. Germline CDR1 LGHNA, CDR2 YSLEER. J gave up 7 bases and V 0 bases, and 13 bases lay outside the gene matches. The CDR3 protein is CASSQEAGAGGRGNEQFF. The CDR3 nucleotides are TGCGCCAGCAGCCAAGAAGCAGGAGCGGGGGGAAGAGGGAATGAGCAGTTCTTC.

The rearrangement joins TRBV18 to TRBJ2-7; D is possibly TRBD1 (6 bases). Germline CDR1 is KGHSH and CDR2 is LQKENI. The CDR3 contains 15 residues. V lost 3 bases to trimming and J lost 2 bases, with 14 bases between them. Here the CDR3 reads CASSPSYGTPYEQYF. CDR3 nucleotide sequence: TGTGCCAGCTCACCTTCCTATGGGACACCCTACGAGCAGTACTTC.

The rearrangement links TRBV20-1 to TRBJ1-5; no clear D. This CDR3 comprises 16 residues. Trimming removed 3 bases at V and 0 bases at J, with 15 bases between. Germline values: CDR1 DFQATT, CDR2 SNEGSKA (reference sequence). The CDR3 DNA reads TGCAGTGCTAGTTTAGGAGGGCGTTATAGCAATCAGCCCCAGCATTTT. Translating gives CSASLGGRYSNQPQHF.

The chain employs TRBV20-1 and TRBJ2-7; possible D gene TRBD1, 5 bases. V lost 6 bases, J lost 2 bases, and 17 bases lay in between. This CDR3 has 14 residues. CDR1 is DFQATT and CDR2 is SNEGSKA in the germline V gene (reference sequence). The CDR3 nucleotides read TGCAGTGCGAGTAAAGCAGGGCTCGCCTACGAGCAGTACTTC. Encoded protein: CSASKAGLAYEQYF.

The chain uses TRBV9 and TRBJ2-5, with a possible D match to TRBD1 (6 bases). This CDR3 contains 17 residues. V shed 4 bases and J shed 0 bases, with 19 bases lying between them. The V gene's germline CDR1 is SGDLS and CDR2 YYNGEE. The CDR3 loop reads CASSFERDTSNQETQYF. CDR3 nucleotides: TGTGCCAGCAGCTTTGAAAGGGACACCTCAAACCAAGAGACCCAGTACTTC.

This chain joins TRBV28 and TRBJ2-3; 8 bases fit TRBD1. The CDR3 covers 15 residues. The ends lost 3 bases at V and 6 bases at J; junction bases unmatched: 8. The germline V gene encodes CDR1 MDHEN and CDR2 SYDVKM. CDR3 bases: TGTGCCAGCAGTTTGAGGGCAGGGGGCAGGGATACGCAGTATTTT. Translated: CASSLRAGGRDTQYF.

The V call is TRBV4-3, the J call TRBJ1-2; D not certain. Trimming removed 2 bases at V and 7 bases at J, with 14 bases between. CDR1 LGHNA and CDR2 YSLEER come from the germline V gene. The CDR3 covers 14 residues. The CDR3, as DNA: TGCGCCAGCAGCCAAAGCTTAGGGAGTTTTGGCTACACCTTC. Translated, it gives CASSQSLGSFGYTF.

The chain couples TRBV2 to TRBJ2-3; 9 bases agree with TRBD2. J lost 5 bases, V lost 7 bases, and 7 bases had no gene match. Germline CDR1 SNHLY, CDR2 FYNNEI. The CDR3 is made up of 14 amino acids. CDR3 bases: TGTGCCAGCACTGGTAGCGGGGGCGGAGATACGCAGTATTTT. Encoded protein: CASTGSGGGDTQYF.

On this clone: The sample holds other DNA sequences that translate to the same CDR3. V and J are TRBV9 and TRBJ2-5; TRBD1 aligns across 8 bases. The V gene's germline CDR1 is SGDLS and CDR2 YYNGEE. This CDR3 is 14 amino acids long. Germline trimming cut 4 bases from V and 1 base from J; bases unmatched to any gene: 3. CDR3 coding DNA: TGTGCCAGCAGCCCAGGGGGCCCCCAAGAGACCCAGTACTTC. This sequence encodes CASSPGGPQETQYF.